Included here is one TCR beta chain sequence, with context. This specimen belongs to a study of graft-versus-host responses after intestinal transplantation. The germline CDR1 and CDR2 sequences are SGHKS and YYEKEE (reference sequence). The CDR3 totals 12 residues. V shed 1 base and J shed 8 bases, with 7 bases lying between them. Clones were sequenced by immunoSEQ multiplex PCR, and TCRdb holds only the in-frame ones, with some missing. This sample has some 46,000 clones, with approximately 94% found just once. The sequenced sample was PBMCs, obtained 330 to 350 days after intestinal transplant. The chain links TRBV5-5 to TRBJ2-1, with D hard to call. The source is a human patient who received an intestinal transplant, so some T cells may come from the graft donor. The CDR3 protein is CASSLTRDEQFF. The CDR3 DNA sequence: TGTGCCAGCAGCTTGACCCGGGATGAGCAGTTCTTC.